Following are 10 T cell receptor beta chains from one sample sequenced in a study of tumor-infiltrating lymphocytes in primary liver carcinoma. From approximately 20-30 mg of unsorted bulk tissue, DNA and RNA were co-extracted together. TCR beta cDNA came from about 470 ng total RNA, primed with a constant-region primer. Slightly modified ARM-PCR with three nested multiplex PCR rounds yielded TCR beta libraries. The first two PCR rounds, approximately 10 cycles each, used TRBV1-TRBV30 forward primers and a C-beta reverse primer. In TCRdb, the multiplex PCR reads were re-called with MiXCR into one record per CDR3 protein. Among around 80,000 distinct CDR3 sequences, 69% were seen once, and the ten largest hold roughly 28%. Sequencing input: tumor-adjacent normal liver tissue. These receptors all stem from a man aged 35-49 years with primary liver carcinoma and hepatitis B virus infection.

Concerning this clonotype: Its ends do not fully match the called genes, so a read error is possible. The chain recombines TRBV4-3 with TRBJ2-3; 14 bases align to TRBD2. The CDR3 is made up of 16 amino acids. Per the germline V gene, CDR1 is LGHNA and CDR2 is YSLEER. CDR3 region: CASGQGLAGVVDTQYF. The CDR3 bases are TGCGCCAGCGGCCAGGGACTAGCGGGAGTGGTGGATACGCAGTATTTT.

On this clonotype: Mismatch with germline at one junction end may stem from a read error. The chain recombines TRBV7-9 with TRBJ2-1; TRBD2 aligns across 7 bases. The CDR3 extends over 15 amino acids. Germline-derived CDR1 and CDR2 are SEHNR and FQNEAQ (reference sequence). The CDR3 reads CAISFDLAVDNEQFF. In nucleotides, the CDR3 is TGTGCCATCAGCTTCGATCTAGCGGTCGACAATGAGCAATTCTTC.

Comments on this clonotype: A much larger clone differs by one base, so this may be a read error. The V and J genes are TRBV28 and TRBJ2-7; no firm D call. CDR3 length: 16 residues. Trimming pared 1 base from V and 2 bases from J, leaving 15 bases between. CDR1 and CDR2 (germline): MDHEN, SYDVKM. CDR3 in DNA: TGTGCCAGCAGTTTATTTTTTGCGGAGAGCGCCTACGAGCAGTACTTC. It is translated as CASSLFFAESAYEQYF.

Worth noting for this clonotype: With a much larger clone just one base away, this may be a read error. V usage is TRBV30 and J usage is TRBJ2-5, with TRBD1 identical over 8 bases. This CDR3 comprises 12 residues. CDR1 is GTSNPN and CDR2 is SVGIG in the germline V gene (reference sequence). CDR3 sequence reads: CAWSEQGETQHF. The CDR3 DNA reads TGTGCCTGGAGCGAACAGGGGGAGACCCAGCACTTC.

In the case of this clonotype: At one end, the junction sequence differs from germline, possibly due to a read error. The chain carries TRBV14 and TRBJ1-3; D not resolved. Germline V gene lookup returns CDR1 SGHDN and CDR2 FVKESK. The CDR3 runs to 15 residues. CDR3 sequence: CPSSQDHSSGNTIYF. CDR3 in DNA: TGTCCCAGCAGCCAAGATCACAGCTCTGGAAACACTATATATTTT.

Comment on this clonotype: The junction differs from germline at one of its ends, possibly a read error. The chain is built from TRBV28 and TRBJ2-7; the D gene is possibly TRBD1 (5 bases). CDR3 size: 14 residues. Germline V gene data show CDR1 as MDHEN and CDR2 as SYDVKM. The CDR3: CASSLFGADPGQYF. The CDR3 nucleotides are TGTGCCAGTAGTTTATTTGGGGCAGACCCTGGGCAGTACTTC.

This rearrangement joins TRBV7-8 to TRBJ2-2; D ambiguous. Germline V gene lookup returns CDR1 SGHVS and CDR2 FQNEAQ. The germline V and J ends were trimmed by 5 bases and 6 bases, with 4 bases remaining between them. CDR3 length: 11 amino acids. CDR3 residues: CASSLAGELFF. In DNA form, the CDR3 reads TGTGCCAGCAGCCTTGCCGGGGAGCTGTTTTTT. The complete variable domain, with remaining parts taken from reference TRBV7-8 and TRBJ2-2, reads GAGVSQSPRYKVAKRGQDVALRCDPISGHVSLFWYQQALGQGPEFLTYFQNEAQLDKSGLPSDRFFAERPEGSVSTLKIQRTQQEDSAVYLCASSLAGELFFGEGSRLTVL.

This rearrangement joins TRBV6-1 to TRBJ2-3; D not certain. This CDR3 has 12 amino acids. The V gene's germline CDR1 is MNHNS and CDR2 SASEGT. The CDR3 region has the DNA TGTGATAGCAAGCCCAGCACAGATACGCAGTATTTT. Its translation is CDSKPSTDTQYF.

The V call is TRBV11-2, the J call TRBJ2-7; weak D call: TRBD2 (6 bases). This CDR3 is built from 13 residues. Germline CDR1 SGHAT, CDR2 FQNNGV. Trimming took off 5 bases at V and 10 bases at J, with 18 bases between the two ends. CDR3 protein: CASSLEGASEQYF. The CDR3 nucleotides are TGTGCCAGCAGCCTCGAAGGGGCTAGCGAACAGTACTTC. The full variable domain, its missing parts supplied by reference TRBV11-2 and TRBJ2-7, is EAGVAQSPRYKIIEKRQSVAFWCNPISGHATLYWYQQILGQGPKLLIQFQNNGVVDDSQLPKDRFSAERLKGVDSTLKIQPAKLEDSAVYLCASSLEGASEQYFGPGTRLTVT.

This clonotype was detected only once. The chain carries TRBV6-1 and TRBJ1-2, with TRBD1 matching over 10 bases. CDR3 length equals 14 residues. CDR1 is MNHNS and CDR2 is SASEGT in the germline V gene. The ends lost 4 bases at V and 14 bases at J; junction bases unmatched: 13. The CDR3 loop is CASSVQTGGYDYTF. CDR3 DNA: TGTGCCAGCAGTGTTCAGACAGGGGGCTATGACTATACCTTC.